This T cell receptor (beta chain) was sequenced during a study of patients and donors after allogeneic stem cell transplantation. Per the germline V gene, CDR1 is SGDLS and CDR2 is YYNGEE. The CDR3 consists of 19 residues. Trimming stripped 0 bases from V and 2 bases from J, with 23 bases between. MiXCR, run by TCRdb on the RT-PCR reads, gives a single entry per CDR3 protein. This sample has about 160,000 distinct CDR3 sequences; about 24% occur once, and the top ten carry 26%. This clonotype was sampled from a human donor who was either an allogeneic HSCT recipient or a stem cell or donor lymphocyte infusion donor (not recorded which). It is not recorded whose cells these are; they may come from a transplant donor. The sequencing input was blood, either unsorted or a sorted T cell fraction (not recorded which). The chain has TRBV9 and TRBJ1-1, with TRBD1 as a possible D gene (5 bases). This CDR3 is CASSVDGTLVPDSNTEAFF. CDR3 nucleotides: TGTGCCAGCAGCGTAGATGGGACTCTAGTACCGGACTCCAACACTGAAGCTTTCTTT.